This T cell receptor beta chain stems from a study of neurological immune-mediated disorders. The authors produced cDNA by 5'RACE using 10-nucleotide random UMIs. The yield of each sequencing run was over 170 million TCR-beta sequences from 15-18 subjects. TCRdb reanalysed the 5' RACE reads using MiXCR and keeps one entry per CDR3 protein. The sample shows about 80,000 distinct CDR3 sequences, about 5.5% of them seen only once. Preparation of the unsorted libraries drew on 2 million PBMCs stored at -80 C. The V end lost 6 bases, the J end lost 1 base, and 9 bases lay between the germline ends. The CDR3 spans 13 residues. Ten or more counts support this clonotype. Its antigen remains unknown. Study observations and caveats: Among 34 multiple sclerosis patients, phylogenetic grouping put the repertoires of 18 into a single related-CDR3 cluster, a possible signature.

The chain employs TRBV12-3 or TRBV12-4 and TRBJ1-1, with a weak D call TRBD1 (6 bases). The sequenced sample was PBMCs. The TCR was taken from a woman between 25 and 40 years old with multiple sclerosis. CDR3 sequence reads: CASSGQSNTEAFF. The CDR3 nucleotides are TGTGCCAGCAGCGGACAGTCGAACACTGAAGCTTTCTTT.